The TCR beta chain described here comes from a study of blood T cell repertoires in COVID-19. The overall study: The analysed material was cDNA or gDNA that came from T cells, B-cell-depleted T cells, or PBMCs.

The germline V gene has CDR1 SGHRS and CDR2 YFSETQ. The ends were cut back, 0 bases at V and 0 bases at J, with 5 bases in the middle. The CDR3 has 14 amino acids. Data came from immunoSEQ multiplex PCR; TCRdb stores just in-frame clones and leaves some out. There are fewer than 65,000 clones in the sample; around 85% occur only once, and around 17% lies in the top ten. This clone was seen a single time. The clonotype comes from a human donor in a cohort sampled during active COVID-19. Sequencing input: peripheral blood. V is TRBV5-1 and J is TRBJ2-3; weak D call: TRBD1 (5 bases). This chain's CDR3 is CASSLGTSTDTQYF. CDR3 DNA: TGCGCCAGCAGCTTGGGGACAAGCACAGATACGCAGTATTTT.